This T cell receptor (beta chain) emerged from a study of T cell responses to AZD1222 COVID-19 vaccine. Study conclusions and caveats: When two AZD1222 doses had been given, Spike-specific TCR breadth and depth rose. Baseline antibody screening turned up just a handful of seropositive AZD1222 recipients. Donors were chiefly white British, with a greater number of females, and clonal diversity was perhaps underestimated.

About this clone: The antigen remains unidentified.

Measured with immunoSEQ multiplex PCR; TCRdb has only the in-frame clones, and not every one. The table has around 160,000 clones, over 80% seen once. The V and J ends lost 3 bases and 2 bases, in that order; junction bases with no gene match: 3. The CDR3 is made up of 16 amino acids. The germline gives CDR1 SGHTA, CDR2 FQGTGA. The clonotype originates from an adult in good health. The source material was peripheral blood, sampled on day 0 of MenACWY control vaccination. This chain uses TRBV7-3 with TRBJ2-2, with TRBD1 matching over 10 bases. This chain's CDR3 is CASSFGTGVNTGELFF. The CDR3 nucleotides are TGTGCCAGCAGCTTCGGGACAGGGGTAAACACCGGGGAGCTGTTTTTT. Supplemented by reference TRBV7-3 and TRBJ2-2, the full variable domain reads GAGVSQTPSNKVTEKGKYVELRCDPISGHTALYWYRQSLGQGPEFLIYFQGTGAADDSGLPNDRFFAVRPEGSVSTLKIQRTERGDSAVYLCASSFGTGVNTGELFFGEGSRLTVL.